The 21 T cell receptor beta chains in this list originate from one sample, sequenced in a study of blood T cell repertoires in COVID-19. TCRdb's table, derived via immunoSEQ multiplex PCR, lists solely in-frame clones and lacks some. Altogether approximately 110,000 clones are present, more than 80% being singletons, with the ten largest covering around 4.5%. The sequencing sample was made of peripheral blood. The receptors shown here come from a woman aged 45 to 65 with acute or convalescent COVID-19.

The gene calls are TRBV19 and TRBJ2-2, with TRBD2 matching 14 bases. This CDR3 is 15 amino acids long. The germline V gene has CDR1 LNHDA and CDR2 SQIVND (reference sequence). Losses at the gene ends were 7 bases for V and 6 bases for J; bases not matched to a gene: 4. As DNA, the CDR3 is TGTGCCAGTATGAGACTAGCGGGAGGGCCCGGGGAGCTGTTTTTT. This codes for CASMRLAGGPGELFF. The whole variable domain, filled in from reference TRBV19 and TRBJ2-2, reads DGGITQSPKYLFRKEGQNVTLSCEQNLNHDAMYWYRQDPGQGLRLIYYSQIVNDFQKGDIAEGYSVSREKKESFPLTVTSAQKNPTAFYLCASMRLAGGPGELFFGEGSRLTVL.

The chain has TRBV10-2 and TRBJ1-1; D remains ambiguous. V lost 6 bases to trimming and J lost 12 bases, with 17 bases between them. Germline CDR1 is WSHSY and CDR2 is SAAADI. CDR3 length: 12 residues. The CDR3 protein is CASSAPPSGTFF. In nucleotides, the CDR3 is TGCGCCAGCAGCGCGCCGCCGTCGGGAACTTTCTTT.

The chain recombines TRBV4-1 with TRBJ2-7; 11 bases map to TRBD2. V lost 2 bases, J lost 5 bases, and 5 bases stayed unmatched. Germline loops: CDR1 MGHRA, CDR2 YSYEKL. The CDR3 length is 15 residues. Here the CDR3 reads CASSQPSGRRNEQYF. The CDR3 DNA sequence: TGCGCCAGCAGCCAACCTAGCGGGAGGAGGAACGAGCAGTACTTC.

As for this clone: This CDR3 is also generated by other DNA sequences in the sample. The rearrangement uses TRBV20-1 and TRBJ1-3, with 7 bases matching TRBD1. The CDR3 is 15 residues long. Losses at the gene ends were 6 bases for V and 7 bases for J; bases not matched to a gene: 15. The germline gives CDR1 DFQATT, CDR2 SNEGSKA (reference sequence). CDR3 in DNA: TGCAGTGCGAGTAGACAGGGAAACCCGCGGAACACCATATATTTT. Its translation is CSASRQGNPRNTIYF.

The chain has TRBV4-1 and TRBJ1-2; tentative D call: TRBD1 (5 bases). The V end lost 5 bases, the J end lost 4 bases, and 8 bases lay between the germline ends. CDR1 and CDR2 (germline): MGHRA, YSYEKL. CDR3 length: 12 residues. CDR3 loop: CASSSGIYGYTF. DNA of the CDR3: TGCGCCAGCAGCTCAGGGATCTATGGCTACACCTTC.

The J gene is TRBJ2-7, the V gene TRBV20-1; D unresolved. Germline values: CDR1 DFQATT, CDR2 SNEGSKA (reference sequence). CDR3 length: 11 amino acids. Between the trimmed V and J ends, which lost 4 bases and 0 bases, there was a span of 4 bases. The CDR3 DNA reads TGCAGTGCTAAGCGCTCCTACGAGCAGTACTTC. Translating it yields CSAKRSYEQYF.

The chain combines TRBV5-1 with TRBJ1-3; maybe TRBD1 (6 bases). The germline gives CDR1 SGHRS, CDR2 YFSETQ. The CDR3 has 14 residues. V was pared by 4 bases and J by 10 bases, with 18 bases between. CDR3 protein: CASSRTDTSNTIYF. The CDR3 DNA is TGCGCCAGCAGCAGGACAGACACCTCAAATACCATATATTTT.

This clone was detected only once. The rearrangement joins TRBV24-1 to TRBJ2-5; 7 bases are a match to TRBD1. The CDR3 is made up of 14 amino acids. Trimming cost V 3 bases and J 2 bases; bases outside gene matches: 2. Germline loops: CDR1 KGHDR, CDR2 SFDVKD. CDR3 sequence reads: CATSDRDRQETQYF. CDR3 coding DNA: TGTGCCACCAGTGATCGGGACAGACAAGAGACCCAGTACTTC.

The DNA for the CDR3 is TGTGCCAGCAGCGTCGGACAGGGGAGCTCCTACGAGCAGTACTTC. Encoded protein: CASSVGQGSSYEQYF. V and J are TRBV2 and TRBJ2-7; 9 bases agree with TRBD1. The germline CDR1 and CDR2 sequences are SNHLY and FYNNEI. The CDR3 is made up of 15 amino acids. With V trimmed by 6 bases and J by 0 bases, 6 bases remained unmatched.

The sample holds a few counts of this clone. CDR3: CATSDSTGANSPLHF. The DNA of the CDR3 is TGTGCCACCAGTGATTCCACAGGGGCTAATTCACCCCTCCACTTT. The chain uses TRBV24-1 and TRBJ1-6, with TRBD1 matching 7 bases. Per the germline V gene, CDR1 is KGHDR and CDR2 is SFDVKD. There are 15 residues in the CDR3. V gave up 2 bases and J gave up 6 bases; unmatched junction bases: 3.

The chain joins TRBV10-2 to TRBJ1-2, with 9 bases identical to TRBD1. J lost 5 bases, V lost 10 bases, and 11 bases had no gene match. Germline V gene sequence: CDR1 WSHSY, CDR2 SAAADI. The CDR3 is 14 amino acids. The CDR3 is CATFRDREEYGYTF. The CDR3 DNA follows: TGCGCCACTTTCCGGGACAGGGAAGAGTATGGCTACACCTTC.

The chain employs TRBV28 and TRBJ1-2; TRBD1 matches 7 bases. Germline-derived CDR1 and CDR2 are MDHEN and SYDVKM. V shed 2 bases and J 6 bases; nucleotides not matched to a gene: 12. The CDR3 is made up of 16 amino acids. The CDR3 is CASSLAGGGVYHGYTF. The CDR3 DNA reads TGTGCCAGCAGTTTAGCGGGAGGGGGCGTCTATCATGGCTACACCTTC.

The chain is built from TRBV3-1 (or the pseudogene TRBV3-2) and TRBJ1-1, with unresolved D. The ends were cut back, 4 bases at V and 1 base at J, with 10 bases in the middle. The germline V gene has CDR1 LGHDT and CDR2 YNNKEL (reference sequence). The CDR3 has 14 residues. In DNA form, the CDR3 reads TGTGCCAGCAGCCGCGACACCCCGAACACTGAAGCTTTCTTT. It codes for CASSRDTPNTEAFF.

This CDR3 reads CAWSAEDRQTYNEQFF. In nucleotides, the CDR3 is TGTGCCTGGAGTGCCGAGGACAGGCAGACTTACAATGAGCAGTTCTTC. The chain joins TRBV30 to TRBJ2-1, with 7 bases lining up with TRBD1. Unmatched junction bases numbered 10, after V lost 1 base and J lost 4 bases. The CDR3 sequence is 16 residues long. Per germline, CDR1 GTSNPN and CDR2 SVGIG (reference sequence).

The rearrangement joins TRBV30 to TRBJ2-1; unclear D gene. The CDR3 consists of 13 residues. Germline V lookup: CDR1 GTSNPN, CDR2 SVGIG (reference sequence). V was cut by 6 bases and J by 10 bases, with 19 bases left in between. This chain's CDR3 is CACPKPGSAEQFF. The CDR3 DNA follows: TGTGCCTGCCCGAAGCCAGGATCGGCGGAGCAGTTCTTC.

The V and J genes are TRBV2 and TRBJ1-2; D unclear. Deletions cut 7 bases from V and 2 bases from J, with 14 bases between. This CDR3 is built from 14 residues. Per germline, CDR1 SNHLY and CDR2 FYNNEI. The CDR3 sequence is CASNGRTANYGYTF. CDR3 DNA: TGTGCCAGCAATGGGAGGACGGCGAACTATGGCTACACCTTC.

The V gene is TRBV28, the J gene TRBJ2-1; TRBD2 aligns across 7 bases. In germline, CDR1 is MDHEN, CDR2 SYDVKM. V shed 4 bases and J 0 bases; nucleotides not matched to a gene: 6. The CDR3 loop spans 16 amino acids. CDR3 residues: CASSSVAGNSYNEQFF. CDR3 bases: TGTGCCAGCAGTTCAGTAGCGGGCAACTCCTACAATGAGCAGTTCTTC.

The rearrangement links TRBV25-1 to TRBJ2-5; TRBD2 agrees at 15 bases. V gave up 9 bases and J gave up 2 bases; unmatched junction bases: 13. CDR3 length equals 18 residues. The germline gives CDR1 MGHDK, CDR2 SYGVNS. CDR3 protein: CASNGGLAGGPGQETQYF. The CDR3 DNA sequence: TGTGCCAGTAATGGAGGACTAGCGGGGGGGCCTGGACAAGAGACCCAGTACTTC. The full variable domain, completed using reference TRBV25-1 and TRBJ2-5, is EADIYQTPRYLVIGTGKKITLECSQTMGHDKMYWYQQDPGMELHLIHYSYGVNSTEKGDLSSESTVSRIRTEHFPLTLESARPSHTSQYLCASNGGLAGGPGQETQYFGPGTRLLVL.

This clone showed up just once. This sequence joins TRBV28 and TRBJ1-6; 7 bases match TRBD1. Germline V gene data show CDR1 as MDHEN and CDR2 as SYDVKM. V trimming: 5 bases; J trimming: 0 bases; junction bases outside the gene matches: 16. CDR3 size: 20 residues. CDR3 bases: TGTGCCAGCAGTCCCCTCCGGGACAGAATCTTCTCCTCCTATAATTCACCCCTCCACTTT. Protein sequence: CASSPLRDRIFSSYNSPLHF. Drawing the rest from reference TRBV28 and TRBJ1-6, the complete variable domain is DVKVTQSSRYLVKRTGEKVFLECVQDMDHENMFWYRQDPGLGLRLIYFSYDVKMKEKGDIPEGYSVSREKKERFSLILESASTNQTSMYLCASSPLRDRIFSSYNSPLHFGNGTRLTVT.

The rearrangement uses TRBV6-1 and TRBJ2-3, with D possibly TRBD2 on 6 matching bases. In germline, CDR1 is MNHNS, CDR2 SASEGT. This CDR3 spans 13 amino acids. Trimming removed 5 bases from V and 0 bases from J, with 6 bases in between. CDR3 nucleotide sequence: TGTGCCAGCAGTCGGGGGAGCACAGATACGCAGTATTTT. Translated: CASSRGSTDTQYF.

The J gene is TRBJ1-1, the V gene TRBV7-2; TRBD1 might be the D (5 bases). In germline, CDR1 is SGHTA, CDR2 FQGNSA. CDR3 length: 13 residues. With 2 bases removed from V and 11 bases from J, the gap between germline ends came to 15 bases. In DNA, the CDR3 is TGTGCCAGCAGCTTAACTGGGGGGATGAGGGCTTTCTTT. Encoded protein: CASSLTGGMRAFF. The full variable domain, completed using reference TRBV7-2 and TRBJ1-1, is GAGVSQSPSNKVTEKGKDVELRCDPISGHTALYWYRQSLGQGLEFLIYFQGNSAPDKSGLPSDRFSAERTGGSVSTLTIQRTQQEDSAVYLCASSLTGGMRAFFGQGTRLTVV.